Listed below are T cell receptor beta chains from one sample, sequenced in a study of T-cell memory formation after mild COVID-19. TCRdb redid the calling of the 5' RACE reads with MiXCR, one entry per CDR3 protein. The repertoire holds 450,000 or so distinct CDR3 sequences, with around 25% as singletons. Sequencing was done on a sample of PBMCs or a T cell subset sorted from them (not recorded which). Every receptor here comes from an adult woman who had mild COVID-19 (a few samples of this study predate the infection). Cell type and time point are not known. Each CDR3 is given with its conserved first and last residue. The order of the fields is clone size, D gene, J gene, V gene, CDR3 DNA, CDR3 protein. D genes are given only for firm matches. Size is stated for part of the rows, as once, few or many counts, or as a class when the clone is expanded.

many,NA,TRBJ2-7,TRBV12-3/TRBV12-4,TGTGCCAGCAGTTTGAGTGCGCTCGGCAGGCTGTACTTC,CASSLSALGRLYF
NA,NA,TRBJ2-7,TRBV2,TGTGCCAGGAGGGACTCATCCTACGAGCAGTACTTC,CARRDSSYEQYF
few,NA,TRBJ2-7,TRBV6-2/TRBV6-3,TGTGCCAGCAGTGGCCAGGGGTTCCACGAGCAGTACTTC,CASSGQGFHEQYF
many,TRBD1,TRBJ2-4,TRBV5-6,TGTGCCAGCAAGAGGACAGGGGCCAAAAACATTCAGTACTTC,CASKRTGAKNIQYF
few,TRBD1,TRBJ2-2,TRBV29-1,TGCAGCGCATGGACAGGGGCAACCGGGGAGCTGTTTTTT,CSAWTGATGELFF
few,NA,TRBJ2-3,TRBV7-2,TGTGCCAGCAGCGTCTCAATTGCAGATACGCAGTATTTT,CASSVSIADTQYF
few,TRBD1,TRBJ2-7,TRBV12-3/TRBV12-4,TGTGCCAGCAGCCTCGCCGGGACAGGGAAGGTCCCCTACGAGCAGTACTTC,CASSLAGTGKVPYEQYF
NA,TRBD1,TRBJ2-1,TRBV7-9,TGTGCCAGCAGCTTTAGGGCGCACAGGGGACACTTGTACAATGAGCAGTTCTTC,CASSFRAHRGHLYNEQFF
few,TRBD2,TRBJ2-5,TRBV7-8,TGTGCCAGCAGCTTTCAAGTGACTAGCGGGAAGGAGACCCAGTACTTC,CASSFQVTSGKETQYF
few,NA,TRBJ2-1,TRBV4-3,TGCGCCAGCAGCCAAGAGGCGACCTTATCTCTTAGGTACAATGAGCAGTTCTTC,CASSQEATLSLRYNEQFF
NA,NA,TRBJ2-2,TRBV6-1,TGTGCCACCCTCCGGCTAGAGGCCGGGGAGCTGTTTTTT,CATLRLEAGELFF
few,NA,TRBJ2-3,TRBV6-2/TRBV6-3,TGTGCCAGCAGTCCGGACCTAAACACAGATACGCAGTATTTT,CASSPDLNTDTQYF
NA,NA,TRBJ2-7,TRBV28,TGTGCCAGCAGTTTATCTGCGACGGGGGAGCAGTACTTC,CASSLSATGEQYF
NA,TRBD1,TRBJ1-3,TRBV2,TGTGCCAGCAGAAACAGGGGAACTGGAAACACCATATATTTT,CASRNRGTGNTIYF
NA,NA,TRBJ2-7,TRBV6-5,TGTGCCAGCAGTTACTCGACAGGATCGTCCTACGAGCAGTACTTC,CASSYSTGSSYEQYF
few,TRBD1,TRBJ1-1,TRBV3-1,TGCGCCACGACGGCGACAGGGGGCATCGACACTGAAGCTTTCTTT,CATTATGGIDTEAFF
NA,NA,TRBJ2-5,TRBV29-1,TGCAGCGTGGTGTGGGAGACCCAGTACTTC,CSVVWETQYF
few,NA,TRBJ1-6,TRBV6-5,TGTGCCAGCAGTTACGGGCAGGGAGATTCACCCCTCCACTTT,CASSYGQGDSPLHF
few,TRBD2,TRBJ2-7,TRBV13,TGTGCCAGCAGCTCCCGAGGACTAGCGGGGCCAAGCTCCTACGAGCAGTACTTC,CASSSRGLAGPSSYEQYF
NA,NA,TRBJ1-4,TRBV12-3/TRBV12-4,TGTGCCAGCAGTTTTGTAAGGGAAAAACTGTTTTTT,CASSFVREKLFF
NA,NA,TRBJ2-7,TRBV9,TGTGCCAGCAGCGTAGCAGCCTCCTCCTACGAGCAGTACTTC,CASSVAASSYEQYF
NA,NA,TRBJ2-7,TRBV18,TGTGCCAGCTCACCAAAAACCTACGAGCAGTACTTC,CASSPKTYEQYF
few,TRBD1,TRBJ2-5,TRBV3-1,TGTGCCAGCAGCAAACAGGGGGCGCGAGGTGAGACCCAGTACTTC,CASSKQGARGETQYF
few,TRBD1,TRBJ1-1,TRBV20-1,TGCAGTGCCAACGGTCGGGACAGGGGGCCTTACGCTGAAGCTTTCTTT,CSANGRDRGPYAEAFF
NA,TRBD2,TRBJ2-1,TRBV11-3,TGTGCCAGCAGCCTGGGACTAGCGCCCGCGTCCTACAATGAGCAGTTCTTC,CASSLGLAPASYNEQFF
few,NA,TRBJ2-7,TRBV27,TGTGCCAGCAGGCCCTATAGTGATTTCGAAACCTACGAGCAGTACTTC,CASRPYSDFETYEQYF
NA,NA,TRBJ2-3,TRBV7-8,TGTGCCAGCAGCTTAGTTTTGGGGACGACCCACTACACAGATACGCAGTATTTT,CASSLVLGTTHYTDTQYF
NA,NA,TRBJ1-5,TRBV30,TGTGCCTGGAGTAAAACAGTTAATCAGCCCCAGCATTTT,CAWSKTVNQPQHF
few,TRBD2,TRBJ2-1,TRBV12-3/TRBV12-4,TGTGCCAGCAGTTTAATCGCTAGCGGGGGAAATGAGCAGTTCTTC,CASSLIASGGNEQFF
NA,NA,TRBJ2-3,TRBV24-1,TGTGCCACCAGTGATTTGCACTCACGAGCCGGGCTCGGCCAGTTTACGCAGTATTTT,CATSDLHSRAGLGQFTQYF
NA,NA,TRBJ1-2,TRBV14,TGTGCCAGCAGCCCTCGCGAAGACTATTGGGAGAGGGATGGCTACACCTTC,CASSPREDYWERDGYTF
few,NA,TRBJ2-5,TRBV20-1,TGCAGTGCCCCTCTCCCGACTAACCGGAGGGAGACCCAGTACTTC,CSAPLPTNRRETQYF
few,NA,TRBJ1-5,TRBV19,TGTGCCAGTAGTATAGGAGGCTTTAATCAGCCCCAGCATTTT,CASSIGGFNQPQHF
NA,NA,TRBJ2-1,TRBV10-3,TGTGCCATCAGTGACCAGACTAGGTCCAATGAGCAGTTCTTC,CAISDQTRSNEQFF
NA,TRBD1,TRBJ2-7,TRBV29-1,TGCAGCGTACTGGACAGGTTGGGCGAGCAGTACTTC,CSVLDRLGEQYF
NA,NA,TRBJ2-1,TRBV24-1,TGTGCCACCAGTGACCCCTCTTCTGGACGCGGGAATGAGCAGTTCTTC,CATSDPSSGRGNEQFF
NA,TRBD2,TRBJ2-1,TRBV5-5,TGTGCCAGCAGCGTATCTAGCGGGGGGGCCCTCTCCTACAATGAGCAGTTCTTC,CASSVSSGGALSYNEQFF
few,NA,TRBJ1-2,TRBV30,TGTGCCTGGAGTAACTGGGGCGGGGGCTATGGCTACACCTTC,CAWSNWGGGYGYTF
few,NA,TRBJ1-1,TRBV12-3/TRBV12-4,TGTGCCAGCAGTTTGGGGTTGACTGAAGCTTTCTTT,CASSLGLTEAFF
few,TRBD2,TRBJ2-5,TRBV7-9,TGTGCCAGCAGCAAACGACGGGCTAGCGGGGGGCGAGCTGAAGTAGAGACCCAGTACTTC,CASSKRRASGGRAEVETQYF
NA,NA,TRBJ1-5,TRBV18,TGTGCCAGCTCACCCCAGGGCGATCAGCCCCAGCATTTT,CASSPQGDQPQHF
NA,NA,TRBJ2-1,TRBV7-2,TGTGCCAGCAGCTTACTCCGACAAGGAGGAGCCGATGAGCAGTTCTTC,CASSLLRQGGADEQFF